Only a few counts were recorded for the clone carrying this TCR beta chain. The antigen remains unidentified. Libraries were prepared by immunoSEQ multiplex PCR; TCRdb keeps only in-frame clonotypes and omits some of them. The data show over 85,000 clones, around 89% seen once. This sample was included in a study of T cell responses to AZD1222 COVID-19 vaccine. The study's findings and limits: Among the donors, most were white British and more were female, and clonal diversity was possibly underestimated. There were vaccine-associated CD4 TCRs across spike, dominant at 160-218 and 743-854.

The V and J ends lost 5 bases and 4 bases respectively, with 8 bases between them. Germline loops: CDR1 SGHVS, CDR2 FQNEAQ. The CDR3 extends over 12 amino acids. V is TRBV7-8 and J is TRBJ2-5; D ambiguous. The sample consisted of peripheral blood, taken on day 0 of AZD1222 vaccination. This clonotype was obtained from an adult in good health. CDR3 nucleotides: TGTGCCAGCAGCCAAAGGACAGAGACCCAGTACTTC. Translated, it gives CASSQRTETQYF. The whole variable domain, remainder taken from reference TRBV7-8 and TRBJ2-5, is GAGVSQSPRYKVAKRGQDVALRCDPISGHVSLFWYQQALGQGPEFLTYFQNEAQLDKSGLPSDRFFAERPEGSVSTLKIQRTQQEDSAVYLCASSQRTETQYFGPGTRLLVL.